The 26 T cell receptor beta chains listed next were all sequenced from one sample in a study of blood T cell repertoires in COVID-19. Libraries were prepared by immunoSEQ multiplex PCR; TCRdb keeps only in-frame clonotypes and omits some of them. Among about 230,000 clones listed, roughly 83% were seen once. Sequences were obtained from peripheral blood. These receptors were taken from a man aged 35 to 55 with acute or convalescent COVID-19.

The chain carries TRBV5-1 and TRBJ1-1; D not certain. This CDR3 comprises 14 residues. The V end was cut by 0 bases, the J end by 1 base, with 7 bases between. Germline V lookup: CDR1 SGHRS, CDR2 YFSETQ. CDR3 residues: CASSLVWQNTEAFF. CDR3 nucleotides: TGCGCCAGCAGCTTGGTTTGGCAGAACACTGAAGCTTTCTTT.

The chain is built from TRBV27 and TRBJ1-2; no clear D. V dropped 1 base and J dropped 8 bases, with 11 bases sitting between them. CDR1 is MNHEY, CDR2 SMNVEV, per germline (reference sequence). This CDR3 has 13 residues. The CDR3 sequence: CASSLYTGGGYTF. The DNA for the CDR3 is TGTGCCAGCAGTTTATATACGGGAGGCGGCTACACCTTC.

This clone was picked up one time. The chain employs TRBV10-3 and TRBJ2-5; 8 bases fit TRBD2. This CDR3 contains 14 residues. CDR1 and CDR2 from the germline V gene are ENHRY and SYGVKD. The trim removed 5 bases at V and 1 base at J, leaving 3 bases unmatched. The CDR3 sequence is CAISLGTSQETQYF. CDR3 nucleotide sequence: TGTGCCATCAGTCTCGGGACTAGCCAAGAGACCCAGTACTTC.

The chain couples TRBV5-6 to TRBJ1-3, with no clear D. Deletions cut 0 bases from V and 4 bases from J, with 8 bases between. The germline gives CDR1 SGHDT, CDR2 YYEEEE. This CDR3 has 14 amino acids. Here the CDR3 reads CASSLVGSGNTIYF. The CDR3, as DNA: TGTGCCAGCAGCTTGGTAGGGAGCGGAAACACCATATATTTT.

The gene calls are TRBV4-1 and TRBJ2-3, with 9 bases that match TRBD2. Germline assignment: CDR1 MGHRA and CDR2 YSYEKL. Unmatched junction bases numbered 14, after V lost 0 bases and J lost 10 bases. CDR3 length: 17 amino acids. This CDR3 reads CASSQDPEREAPRSQYF. DNA for the CDR3: TGCGCCAGCAGCCAAGATCCGGAGCGGGAGGCCCCTCGATCGCAGTATTTT.

V gene TRBV12-5 combines with J gene TRBJ2-2; 7 nucleotides align to TRBD2. CDR1 is LGHNT and CDR2 is FRNRAP in the germline V gene. Trimming took 3 bases from V and 4 from J; bases not matched to a gene: 2. The CDR3 has 14 residues. The CDR3 DNA follows: TGTGCTAGTGGTTTAGGCGGGAGCACCGGGGAGCTGTTTTTT. It is translated as CASGLGGSTGELFF.

J is TRBJ2-7 and V is TRBV2; maybe TRBD2 (5 bases). This CDR3 is 12 amino acids long. Germline CDR1 reads SNHLY; CDR2 reads FYNNEI. CDR3: CAEGAALGEQYF. CDR3 DNA: TGTGCAGAGGGAGCAGCTCTTGGCGAGCAGTACTTC.

The rearrangement uses TRBV6-5 and TRBJ1-5; D gene ambiguous. The V and J ends lost 2 bases and 6 bases respectively, with 17 bases between them. CDR1 is MNHEY, CDR2 SVGAGI, per germline. The CDR3 is 16 amino acids. CDR3 in amino acids: CASSYPGWPAAQPQHF. CDR3 nucleotides: TGTGCCAGCAGTTACCCCGGGTGGCCCGCAGCTCAGCCCCAGCATTTT.

This clone was counted a single time. Here the CDR3 DNA reads TGTGCCAGCAGTTTAACGGGGGGCGTAGATACGCAGTATTTT. Protein sequence: CASSLTGGVDTQYF. The J gene is TRBJ2-3, the V gene TRBV28; D might be TRBD2 (7 bases). This CDR3 has 14 amino acids. Trimming took 2 bases from V and 5 from J, leaving 11 bases between them. Germline CDR1 is MDHEN and CDR2 is SYDVKM.

The chain combines TRBV5-4 with TRBJ1-4, with D possibly TRBD1 on 6 matching bases. CDR1 and CDR2 (germline): SGHNT, YYREEE (reference sequence). The V gene lost 4 bases and the J gene lost 4 bases, with 11 bases spanning the gap. This CDR3 spans 14 amino acids. The CDR3 spells CASSADRSNEKLFF. For the CDR3, the DNA is TGTGCCAGCAGCGCGGACAGAAGTAATGAAAAACTGTTTTTT.

V and J are TRBV11-2 and TRBJ2-1; TRBD1 matches 7 bases. The CDR3 consists of 15 residues. J lost 3 bases, V lost 4 bases, and 6 bases had no gene match. Germline-derived CDR1 and CDR2 are SGHAT and FQNNGV. The CDR3: CASSWPNRGYNEQFF. For the CDR3, the DNA is TGTGCCAGCAGCTGGCCCAACAGGGGCTACAATGAGCAGTTCTTC.

The chain links TRBV7-2 to TRBJ2-1; the match to TRBD2 covers 7 bases. The trim removed 2 bases at V and 5 bases at J, leaving 6 bases unmatched. CDR1 and CDR2 from the germline V gene are SGHTA and FQGNSA. This CDR3 region has 15 residues. The CDR3 bases are TGTGCCAGCAGCTTATGGGGACTAATTAACAATGAGCAGTTCTTC. Protein product: CASSLWGLINNEQFF.

CDR3 sequence: CASSLARDRGRVYGYTF. CDR3 DNA sequence: TGTGCCAGCAGCTTAGCTCGGGACAGGGGGCGCGTCTATGGCTACACCTTC. The chain links TRBV11-2 to TRBJ1-2, with 12 nucleotides matching TRBD1. V lost 1 base to trimming and J lost 4 bases; unmatched junction nucleotides: 7. Germline CDR1 reads SGHAT; CDR2 reads FQNNGV. The CDR3 contains 17 residues.

The J gene is TRBJ1-3, the V gene TRBV4-2, with 7 bases aligning to TRBD1. CDR1 and CDR2 (germline): LGHNA, YNFKEQ. CDR3 length: 17 amino acids. The junction had 8 bases not matched to a gene; V was cut back by 0 bases and J by 3 bases. CDR3 nucleotide sequence: TGTGCCAGCAGCCAAGAAAGGGCAGGGGGTATTGGAAACACCATATATTTT. This codes for CASSQERAGGIGNTIYF.

The V and J genes are TRBV19 and TRBJ1-5; no clear D. Germline V gene sequence: CDR1 LNHDA, CDR2 SQIVND (reference sequence). This CDR3 region has 14 residues. V lost 4 bases and J lost 3, with 10 bases in between. CDR3: CASSNRETNQPQHF. In DNA, the CDR3 is TGTGCCAGTAGTAACCGGGAAACCAATCAGCCCCAGCATTTT.

The V call is TRBV9, the J call TRBJ2-5; D possibly corresponds to TRBD1 (5 bases). The germline CDR1 and CDR2 sequences are SGDLS and YYNGEE. V was cut by 6 bases and J by 2 bases, with 20 bases left in between. The CDR3 consists of 16 residues. CDR3: CASTFEAGHPQETQYF. The CDR3 nucleotides are TGTGCCAGCACCTTTGAGGCAGGGCACCCGCAAGAGACCCAGTACTTC. Combining the CDR3 with reference TRBV9 and TRBJ2-5 gives the whole variable domain DSGVTQTPKHLITATGQRVTLRCSPRSGDLSVYWYQQSLDQGLQFLIQYYNGEERAKGNILERFSAQQFPDLHSELNLSSLELGDSALYFCASTFEAGHPQETQYFGPGTRLLVL.

V is TRBV21-1 and J is TRBJ2-1; the listed D gene, TRBD1, was not tested against the DNA. TRBV21-1 constitutes a pseudogene. The CDR3 has 15 residues. CDR3 sequence: CASSKATRVGDEQFF. The CDR3 nucleotides are TGTGCCAGCAGCAAAGCGACCAGGGTGGGTGATGAGCAGTTCTTC.

The chain couples TRBV10-3 to TRBJ2-3, with 11 bases fitting TRBD2. Germline values: CDR1 ENHRY, CDR2 SYGVKD. The CDR3 is 14 residues long. Unmatched junction bases numbered 0, after V lost 6 bases and J lost 1 base. DNA of the CDR3: TGTGCCATCAGACTAGCGGGGGGCACAGATACGCAGTATTTT. This gives the protein CAIRLAGGTDTQYF.

This chain links TRBV30 with TRBJ2-3, with 7 bases matching TRBD1. Per the germline V gene, CDR1 is GTSNPN and CDR2 is SVGIG (reference sequence). Trimming took 0 bases from V and 3 from J; bases not matched to a gene: 6. The CDR3 loop spans 15 amino acids. Here the CDR3 DNA reads TGTGCCTGGAGTGTTGACAGGGTACGGACAGATACGCAGTATTTT. Its protein is CAWSVDRVRTDTQYF.

This clone showed up just a few times. V is TRBV5-4 and J is TRBJ2-7, with 7 bases identical to TRBD1. This CDR3 contains 13 residues. Looked up from germline, CDR1 is SGHNT and CDR2 is YYREEE (reference sequence). With 7 bases clipped from V and 0 bases from J, the junction kept 4 bases outside the gene matches. This CDR3 is CASRDSSSYEQYF. CDR3 bases: TGTGCCAGCCGGGACAGCAGCTCCTACGAGCAGTACTTC.

This rearrangement joins TRBV4-2 to TRBJ2-2; 10 bases align to TRBD2. V trimming: 1 base; J trimming: 5 bases; junction bases outside the gene matches: 4. Germline assignment: CDR1 LGHNA and CDR2 YNFKEQ. The CDR3 contains 16 residues. The CDR3 nucleotides are TGTGCCAGCAGCCAAGGGCTAGCGGGGGAGACCGGGGAGCTGTTTTTT. Encoded protein: CASSQGLAGETGELFF.

The chain recombines TRBV10-3 with TRBJ1-6; no firm D call. The CDR3 is 13 amino acids. V dropped 4 bases and J dropped 10 bases, with 11 bases sitting between them. Germline CDR1 reads ENHRY; CDR2 reads SYGVKD. This CDR3 is CAISVVEESPLHF. The CDR3 nucleotides read TGTGCCATCAGTGTCGTGGAGGAGTCACCCCTCCACTTT.

This clone was picked up many times. The chain recombines TRBV30 with TRBJ1-2; perhaps TRBD1 as D (6 bases). The CDR3 is made up of 15 amino acids. From germline, CDR1 is GTSNPN and CDR2 SVGIG (reference sequence). Trimming left V 0 bases short and J 8 bases short, with 19 bases between. This chain's CDR3 is CAWSVRQGRARGYTF. DNA of the CDR3: TGTGCCTGGAGTGTACGTCAGGGGAGGGCAAGAGGCTACACCTTC.

The rearrangement uses TRBV29-1 and TRBJ2-3, with 7 bases aligning to TRBD2. The CDR3 loop spans 13 amino acids. J was trimmed by 3 bases and V by 7 bases; bases with no gene match: 7. The germline V gene encodes CDR1 SQVTM and CDR2 ANQGSEA. The CDR3 DNA reads TGCAGCGACATGGGAGGGCCGACAGATACGCAGTATTTT. It specifies CSDMGGPTDTQYF.

J is TRBJ1-1 and V is TRBV25-1, with TRBD1 matching 10 bases. Trimming at V came to 6 bases and at J to 4 bases, leaving 5 bases not matched to a gene. The CDR3 consists of 14 residues. CDR1 MGHDK and CDR2 SYGVNS come from the germline V gene. CDR3 sequence (DNA): TGTGCCAGCAGGGGGACAGGGGAAGGCACTGAAGCTTTCTTT. Translation gives CASRGTGEGTEAFF.

The chain recombines TRBV9 with TRBJ1-2; the D is unclear. V lost 0 bases and J lost 7, with 10 bases in between. Germline V gives CDR1 SGDLS, CDR2 YYNGEE. The CDR3 sequence is 13 residues long. The CDR3 region is CASSVVGVAGYTF. The CDR3 DNA sequence: TGTGCCAGCAGCGTAGTCGGGGTTGCTGGCTACACCTTC. Together with reference TRBV9 and TRBJ1-2, the CDR3 gives the full variable domain: DSGVTQTPKHLITATGQRVTLRCSPRSGDLSVYWYQQSLDQGLQFLIQYYNGEERAKGNILERFSAQQFPDLHSELNLSSLELGDSALYFCASSVVGVAGYTFGSGTRLTVV.